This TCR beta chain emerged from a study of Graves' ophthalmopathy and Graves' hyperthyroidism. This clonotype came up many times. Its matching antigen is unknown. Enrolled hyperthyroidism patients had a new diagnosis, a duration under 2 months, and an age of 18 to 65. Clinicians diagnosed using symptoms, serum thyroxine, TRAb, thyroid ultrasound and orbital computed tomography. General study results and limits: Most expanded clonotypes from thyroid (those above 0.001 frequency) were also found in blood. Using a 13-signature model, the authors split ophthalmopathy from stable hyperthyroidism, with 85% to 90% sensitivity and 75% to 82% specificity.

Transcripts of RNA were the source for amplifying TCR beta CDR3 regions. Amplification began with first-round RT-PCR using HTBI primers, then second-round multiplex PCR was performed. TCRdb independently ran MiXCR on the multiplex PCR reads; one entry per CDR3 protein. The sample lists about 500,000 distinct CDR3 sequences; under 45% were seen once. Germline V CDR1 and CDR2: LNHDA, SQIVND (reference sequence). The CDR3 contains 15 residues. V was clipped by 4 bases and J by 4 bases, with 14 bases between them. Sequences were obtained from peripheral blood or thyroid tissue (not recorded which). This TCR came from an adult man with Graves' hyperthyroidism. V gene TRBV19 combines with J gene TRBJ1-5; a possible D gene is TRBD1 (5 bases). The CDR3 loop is CASSTSPGPNQPQHF. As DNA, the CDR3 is TGTGCCAGTAGTACTTCACCGGGACCGAATCAGCCCCAGCATTTT.